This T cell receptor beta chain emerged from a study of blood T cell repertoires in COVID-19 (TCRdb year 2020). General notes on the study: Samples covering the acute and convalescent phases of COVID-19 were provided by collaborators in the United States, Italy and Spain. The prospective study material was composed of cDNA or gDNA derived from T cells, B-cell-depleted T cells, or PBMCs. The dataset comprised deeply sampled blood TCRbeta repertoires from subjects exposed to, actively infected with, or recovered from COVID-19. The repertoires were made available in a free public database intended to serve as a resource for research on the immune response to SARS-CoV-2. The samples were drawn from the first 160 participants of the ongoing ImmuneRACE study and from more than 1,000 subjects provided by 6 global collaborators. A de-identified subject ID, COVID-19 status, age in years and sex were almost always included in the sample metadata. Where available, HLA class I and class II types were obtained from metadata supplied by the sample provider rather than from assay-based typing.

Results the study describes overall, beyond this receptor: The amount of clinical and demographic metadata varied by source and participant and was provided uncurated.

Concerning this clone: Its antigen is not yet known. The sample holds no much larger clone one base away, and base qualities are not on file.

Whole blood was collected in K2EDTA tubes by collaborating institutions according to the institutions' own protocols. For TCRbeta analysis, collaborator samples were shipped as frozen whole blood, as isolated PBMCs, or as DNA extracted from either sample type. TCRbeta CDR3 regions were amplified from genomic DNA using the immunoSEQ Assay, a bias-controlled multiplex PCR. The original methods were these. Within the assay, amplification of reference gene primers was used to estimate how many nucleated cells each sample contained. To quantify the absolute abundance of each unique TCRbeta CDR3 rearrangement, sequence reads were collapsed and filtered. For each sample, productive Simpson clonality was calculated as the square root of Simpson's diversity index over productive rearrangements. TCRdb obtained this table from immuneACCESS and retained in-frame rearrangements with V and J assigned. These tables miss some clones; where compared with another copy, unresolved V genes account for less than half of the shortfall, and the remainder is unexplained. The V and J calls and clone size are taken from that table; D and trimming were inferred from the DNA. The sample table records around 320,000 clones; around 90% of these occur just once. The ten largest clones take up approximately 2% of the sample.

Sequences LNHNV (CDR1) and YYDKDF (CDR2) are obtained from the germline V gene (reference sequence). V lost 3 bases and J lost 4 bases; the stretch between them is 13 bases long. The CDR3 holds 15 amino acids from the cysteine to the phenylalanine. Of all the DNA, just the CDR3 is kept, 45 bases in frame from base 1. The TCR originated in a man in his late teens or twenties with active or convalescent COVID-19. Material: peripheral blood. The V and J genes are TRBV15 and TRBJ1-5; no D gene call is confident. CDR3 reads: CATSRRSQTNQPQHF. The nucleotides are TGTGCCACCAGCAGGCGATCACAGACGAATCAGCCCCAGCATTTT.